This T cell receptor (beta chain) was sequenced during a study of blood T cells in healthy people across ages. Trimming stripped 6 bases from V and 0 bases from J, with 8 bases between. The CDR3 extends over 12 amino acids. Looked up from germline, CDR1 is SQVTM and CDR2 is ANQGSEA. Combining a sample-barcoded 5' primer with a J-beta primer mix, a second PCR ran for roughly 7 to 11 cycles. TCRdb recomputed calls from the 5' RACE reads with MiXCR, one row per CDR3 protein. Of about 680,000 distinct CDR3 sequences in the sample, approximately 50% were seen once. Sequencing was done on a sample of blood. The chain carries TRBV29-1 and TRBJ1-1; D remains unclear. The TCR was taken from a woman aged 55-69 years in good health. For the CDR3, the DNA is TGCAGCGTGGTGCAGATGAACACTGAAGCTTTCTTT. Encoded protein: CSVVQMNTEAFF. Full variable domain (outside the CDR3, taken from reference TRBV29-1 and TRBJ1-1): SAVISQKPSRDICQRGTSLTIQCQVDSQVTMMFWYRQQPGQSLTLIATANQGSEATYESGFVIDKFPISRPNLTFSTLTVSNMSPEDSSIYLCSVVQMNTEAFFGQGTRLTVV.